What follows are 21 T cell receptor beta chains derived from one specimen sequenced in a study of chemoradiotherapy in HPV16-positive cancers. Here immunoSEQ multiplex PCR was the method, and the copy in TCRdb shows in-frame clones only, minus some. Seen here are about 24,000 clones, less than 90% observed once, and the top ten hold over 3.5%. This specimen was blood, taken from a patient who underwent chemoradiotherapy. These TCRs come from a human donor with HPV-associated anogenital cancer.

This chain connects TRBV6-6 to TRBJ1-2; D gene uncertain. The CDR3 length is 14 residues. The germline V gene has CDR1 MNHNY and CDR2 SVGAGI (reference sequence). With 0 bases removed from V and 3 bases from J, the gap between germline ends came to 8 bases. CDR3 nucleotide sequence: TGTGCCAGCAGTTACTCGAGGACCGACTATGGCTACACCTTC. Translated: CASSYSRTDYGYTF.

The chain combines TRBV6-1 with TRBJ2-1, with 7 positions matching TRBD2. The CDR3 has 10 amino acids. CDR1 and CDR2 from the germline V gene are MNHNS and SASEGT. DNA of the CDR3: TGTGCGAGCGGGGACAATGAGCAGTTCTTC. This gives the protein CASGDNEQFF.

V and J are TRBV13 and TRBJ1-6; TRBD1 might be the D (5 bases). The germline CDR1 and CDR2 sequences are PRHDT and FYEKMQ (reference sequence). The V end lost 5 bases, the J end lost 5 bases, and 16 bases lay between the germline ends. The CDR3 spans 16 residues. CDR3 protein: CASSRGGYADNSPLHF. DNA for the CDR3: TGTGCCAGCAGCCGGGGGGGGTACGCTGATAATTCACCCCTCCACTTT.

The rearrangement links TRBV11-3 to TRBJ2-3; 7 bases fit TRBD2. CDR3 length: 16 residues. The germline V gene has CDR1 SGHNT and CDR2 YENEEA. Trimming at V came to 2 bases and at J to 0 bases, leaving 5 bases not matched to a gene. In DNA form, the CDR3 reads TGTGCCAGCAGCTTACGGACTAGTTCTAGCACAGATACGCAGTATTTT. This gives the protein CASSLRTSSSTDTQYF.

This chain uses TRBV18 with TRBJ1-2, with a tentative D call TRBD1 (6 bases). Germline V CDR1 and CDR2: KGHSH, LQKENI. Deletions cut 4 bases from V and 1 base from J, with 13 bases between. The CDR3 is 15 amino acids. The CDR3, as DNA: TGTGCCAGCTCACTGGGACAAAATAGTAACTATGGCTACACCTTC. Translating it yields CASSLGQNSNYGYTF.

The chain couples TRBV5-8 to TRBJ2-5; possibly TRBD1 for D (6 bases). The germline V gene has CDR1 SGHTS and CDR2 YDEGEE. Between the trimmed V and J ends, which lost 5 bases and 4 bases, there was a span of 15 bases. The CDR3 totals 14 residues. In DNA form, the CDR3 reads TGTGCCAGCAGTCGGACACAGGGACCAGAGACCCAGTACTTC. Encoded protein: CASSRTQGPETQYF.

This clone was counted a single time. The chain has TRBV10-3 and TRBJ2-3, with 8 nucleotides matching TRBD1. V was clipped by 6 bases and J by 7 bases; unmatched bases: 9. The CDR3 totals 14 residues. Germline assignment: CDR1 ENHRY and CDR2 SYGVKD. CDR3 protein: CAIREDREGYTQYF. The CDR3 DNA reads as TGTGCCATCAGGGAGGACAGGGAAGGATATACGCAGTATTTT.

This rearrangement joins TRBV4-3 to TRBJ1-1; the D gene is possibly TRBD1 (5 bases). The V gene lost 0 bases and the J gene lost 10 bases, with 9 bases spanning the gap. Germline CDR1 reads LGHNA; CDR2 reads YSLEER. The CDR3 is 12 amino acids. The chain's CDR3 is CASSQDGGGAFF. The CDR3 DNA sequence: TGCGCCAGCAGCCAAGATGGGGGAGGAGCTTTCTTT.

This chain joins TRBV5-1 and TRBJ1-1; possible D gene TRBD1, 5 bases. This CDR3 contains 14 residues. CDR1 is SGHRS and CDR2 is YFSETQ in the germline V gene. V lost 3 bases to trimming and J lost 5 bases, with 14 bases between them. This CDR3 reads CASSSPSGGTEAFF. CDR3 in DNA: TGCGCCAGCAGCTCCCCTAGCGGGGGGACTGAAGCTTTCTTT.

This clone was detected only once. V is TRBV7-2 and J is TRBJ2-3, with 9 bases aligning to TRBD2. The CDR3 runs 16 residues. J gave up 3 bases and V 3 bases, and 7 bases lay outside the gene matches. Germline V gene lookup returns CDR1 SGHTA and CDR2 FQGNSA. CDR3 nucleotide sequence: TGTGCCAGCAGCTTCGGGGCTAGCGGGATGACAGATACGCAGTATTTT. Encoded protein: CASSFGASGMTDTQYF.

This chain joins TRBV14 and TRBJ1-1, with D perhaps TRBD1 (6 bases). Germline V gene data show CDR1 as SGHDN and CDR2 as FVKESK. CDR3 length: 15 amino acids. Trimming cost V 6 bases and J 4 bases, with 18 bases left between them. Here the CDR3 DNA reads TGTGCCAGCAGATCTGGGGGGGCCTTAAGCACTGAAGCTTTCTTT. Translating it yields CASRSGGALSTEAFF.

The chain employs TRBV7-9 and TRBJ1-2, with D perhaps matching TRBD1 (6 bases). Germline loops: CDR1 SEHNR, CDR2 FQNEAQ (reference sequence). This CDR3 has 16 amino acids. V lost 0 bases to trimming and J lost 3 bases, with 14 bases between them. The DNA for the CDR3 is TGTGCCAGCAGCTTAGCGTGGCAGGGGTCGGACTATGGCTACACCTTC. It specifies CASSLAWQGSDYGYTF.

This chain links TRBV5-4 with TRBJ1-2, with D possibly matching TRBD1 (6 bases). V dropped 1 base and J dropped 3 bases, with 10 bases sitting between them. Germline loops: CDR1 SGHNT, CDR2 YYREEE (reference sequence). This CDR3 spans 14 amino acids. CDR3 bases: TGTGCCAGCAGCTTGAGGGGGGACGACTATGGCTACACCTTC. This translates into CASSLRGDDYGYTF.

V and J are TRBV4-1 and TRBJ2-5, with 8 bases that match TRBD1. The CDR3 loop spans 17 amino acids. CDR1 and CDR2 (germline): MGHRA, YSYEKL. The V segment lost 0 bases and the J segment 5 bases; nucleotides outside the gene matches: 11. This chain's CDR3 is CASSQDQGAWGRETQYF. In DNA form, the CDR3 reads TGCGCCAGCAGCCAAGATCAGGGGGCGTGGGGACGGGAGACCCAGTACTTC.

The chain is built from TRBV6-1 and TRBJ1-5; D possibly corresponds to TRBD1 (5 bases). Germline assignment: CDR1 MNHNS and CDR2 SASEGT. The CDR3 loop spans 15 amino acids. The germline V and J ends were trimmed by 6 bases and 6 bases, with 18 bases remaining between them. The CDR3 region is CASSPETGRRQPQHF. The DNA for the CDR3 is TGTGCCAGCAGCCCGGAAACAGGCCGTCGTCAGCCCCAGCATTTT.

V is TRBV12-5 and J is TRBJ2-5; D gene uncertain. The CDR3 is 13 amino acids. Germline V gene sequence: CDR1 LGHNT, CDR2 FRNRAP. The V end was cut by 0 bases, the J end by 5 bases, with 7 bases between. CDR3 DNA: TGTGCTAGTGGTTTGGTAAACAAGGAGACCCAGTACTTC. Translated: CASGLVNKETQYF.

The CDR3 DNA reads TGTGCCAGTAGTACAGGGGAATATCAGCCCCAGCATTTT. It yields the protein CASSTGEYQPQHF. This chain joins TRBV19 and TRBJ1-5; tentatively, D is TRBD1 (6 bases). The CDR3 loop spans 13 amino acids. Germline assignment: CDR1 LNHDA and CDR2 SQIVND (reference sequence). V lost 4 bases and J 5 bases, leaving 9 bases between the germline ends.

This chain links TRBV10-3 with TRBJ1-6, with TRBD1 as a possible D gene (5 bases). The CDR3 extends over 16 amino acids. In germline, CDR1 is ENHRY, CDR2 SYGVKD. The V end lost 0 bases, the J end lost 4 bases, and 10 bases lay between the germline ends. CDR3 nucleotides: TGTGCCATCAGTGAGTCGGGTACAGGTTATAATTCACCCCTCCACTTT. Translation gives CAISESGTGYNSPLHF.

This clone was detected once. The J gene is TRBJ2-1, the V gene TRBV18, with D perhaps TRBD2 (5 bases). Trimming removed 1 base at V and 6 bases at J, with 7 bases between. This CDR3 is 13 amino acids long. Germline CDR1 reads KGHSH; CDR2 reads LQKENI. CDR3 sequence: CASSPRRSNEQFF. CDR3 DNA: TGTGCCAGCTCACCACGGAGGAGCAATGAGCAGTTCTTC.

The chain employs TRBV10-1 and TRBJ2-7, with 10 nucleotides matching TRBD1. The V segment lost 4 bases and the J segment 3 bases; nucleotides outside the gene matches: 15. CDR3 length: 18 amino acids. CDR1 is WNHNN, CDR2 SYGVQD, per germline (reference sequence). In nucleotides, the CDR3 is TGCGCCAGCAGTGGAAGATCCGGGACAGGGGATAGTATCTACGAGCAGTACTTC. It codes for CASSGRSGTGDSIYEQYF.

The chain combines TRBV11-2 with TRBJ2-1, with 7 bases that match TRBD2. Germline V gene data show CDR1 as SGHAT and CDR2 as FQNNGV. This CDR3 contains 14 residues. Trimming at V came to 5 bases and at J to 6 bases, leaving 7 bases not matched to a gene. The CDR3 region is CASSSGTSLNEQFF. In DNA, the CDR3 is TGTGCCAGCAGCAGCGGGACGTCCCTCAATGAGCAGTTCTTC. The variable domain in full, completed from reference TRBV11-2 and TRBJ2-1, reads EAGVAQSPRYKIIEKRQSVAFWCNPISGHATLYWYQQILGQGPKLLIQFQNNGVVDDSQLPKDRFSAERLKGVDSTLKIQPAKLEDSAVYLCASSSGTSLNEQFFGPGTRLTVL.